The present TCR beta chain was sequenced within a study of blood T cell repertoires in COVID-19 (dated by TCRdb to the early 2020s). With respect to the entire study: For ImmuneRACE Cohort 3, a participant was defined as recovered based on two consecutive negative NP/OP PCR tests, clearance by a healthcare professional, or resolution of symptoms. The samples were drawn from two sources: the first 160 participants of the ongoing ImmuneRACE study, and 1,000 to 1,500 subjects contributed by 6 global collaborators. HLA class I and class II types, where available, came from metadata supplied by the sample provider rather than from assay-based typing. A de-identified subject ID, COVID-19 status, age in years and sex were almost always included in the sample metadata. The material from the prospective study consisted of cDNA or gDNA derived from T cells, B-cell-depleted T cells, or PBMCs. Samples covering the acute and convalescent phases of COVID-19 were provided by collaborators in the United States, Italy and Spain. Subjects who had been exposed to COVID-19, were actively infected with it, or had recovered from it provided the deeply sampled blood TCRbeta repertoires that made up the dataset. The repertoires were made available in a free public database intended to serve as a resource for research on the immune response to SARS-CoV-2. What the research found in general, with its limitations: The amount of clinical and demographic metadata varied by source and participant and was provided uncurated.

Comments on this clone: Its antigen specificity is not known. Qualities for individual bases were not recorded, and no much larger clone is one base off.

TCRbeta CDR3 regions were amplified from genomic DNA by means of the immunoSEQ Assay, a bias-controlled multiplex PCR. In the authors' own workflow: The number of nucleated cells in each sample was estimated from the amplification of reference gene primers within the assay. Sequence reads were collapsed and filtered to measure the absolute abundance of every unique TCRbeta CDR3 rearrangement. For each sample, productive Simpson clonality was calculated as the square root of Simpson's diversity index over productive rearrangements. Drawn from immuneACCESS, this table holds only the in-frame rearrangements with V and J called that TCRdb kept. Clones are partly lost; checked studies trace under half to an unresolved V gene and leave the rest unexplained. D and trimming come from the DNA, and the V and J calls and clone size come from that table. The sample table holds some 220,000 clones, of which approximately 87% were seen once. Roughly 3.3% of the sample is taken by the ten largest.

Enrolling through a virtual design, the prospective study's participants ranged in age from roughly 18 to 95 years and lived across 24 United States geographic areas. In the prospective study, cohorts were assigned on the basis of participant-reported clinical history obtained from a screening survey and a study questionnaire. In the prospective study, mobile phlebotomists collected whole blood, serum and a nasopharyngeal or oropharyngeal swab from each participant. Prospective study participants could optionally give additional blood draws and questionnaires over a roughly 2-month period. Before DNA extraction, blood samples from the prospective study were shipped at room temperature or frozen. Material: PBMCs or T cells enriched from blood (not recorded which). The TCR originated in a woman aged 45-59 years in a cohort exposed to, infected with or recovered from COVID-19 (not recorded which).

CDR3 region: CASSQGGQDAYEQYF. In nucleotide form, the sequence is TGCGCCAGCAGCCAAGGGGGACAGGATGCCTACGAGCAGTACTTC. The sequence is built from TRBV4-3 and TRBJ2-7; TRBD1 fits 8 bases in the junction. The CDR1 and CDR2 encoded by the germline V gene are LGHNA and YSLEER. Including the terminal cysteine and phenylalanine, the CDR3 comprises 15 residues. The kept DNA is CDR3 alone, 45 bases in frame from the first base. The junction shows trimming of 1 base on V and 2 bases on J, and the gene matches do not reach 4 bases of it.